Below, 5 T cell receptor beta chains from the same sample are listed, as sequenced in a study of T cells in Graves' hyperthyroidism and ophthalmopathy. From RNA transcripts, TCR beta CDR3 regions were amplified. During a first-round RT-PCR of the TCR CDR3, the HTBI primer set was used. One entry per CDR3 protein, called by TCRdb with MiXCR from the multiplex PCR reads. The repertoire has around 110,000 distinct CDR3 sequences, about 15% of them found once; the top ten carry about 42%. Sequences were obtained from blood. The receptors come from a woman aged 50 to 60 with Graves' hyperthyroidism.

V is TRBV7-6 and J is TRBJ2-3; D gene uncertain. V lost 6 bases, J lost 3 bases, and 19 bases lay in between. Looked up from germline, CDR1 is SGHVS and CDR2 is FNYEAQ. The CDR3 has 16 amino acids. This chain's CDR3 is CASSDTQTRWTDTQYF. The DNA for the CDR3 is TGTGCCAGCAGTGACACCCAAACCCGGTGGACAGATACGCAGTATTTT.

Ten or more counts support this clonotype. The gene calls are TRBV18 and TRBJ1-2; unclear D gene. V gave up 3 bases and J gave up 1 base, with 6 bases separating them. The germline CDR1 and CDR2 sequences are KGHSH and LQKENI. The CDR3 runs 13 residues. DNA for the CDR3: TGTGCCAGCTCACCGCCCAGTAACTATGGCTACACCTTC. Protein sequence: CASSPPSNYGYTF.

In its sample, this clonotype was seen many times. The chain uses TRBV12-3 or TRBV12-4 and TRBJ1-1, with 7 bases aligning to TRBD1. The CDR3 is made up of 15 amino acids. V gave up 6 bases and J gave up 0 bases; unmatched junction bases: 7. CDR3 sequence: CASRRQGAVNTEAFF. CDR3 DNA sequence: TGTGCCAGCAGGCGACAGGGAGCGGTGAACACTGAAGCTTTCTTT.

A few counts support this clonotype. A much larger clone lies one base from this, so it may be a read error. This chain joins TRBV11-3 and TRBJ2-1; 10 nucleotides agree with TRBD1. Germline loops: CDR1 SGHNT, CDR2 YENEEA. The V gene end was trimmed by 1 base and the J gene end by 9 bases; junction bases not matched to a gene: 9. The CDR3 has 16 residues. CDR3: CASSLGGQGPVSEQFF. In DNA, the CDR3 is TGTGCCAGCAGCTTAGGGGGACAGGGGCCTGTGAGTGAGCAGTTCTTC.

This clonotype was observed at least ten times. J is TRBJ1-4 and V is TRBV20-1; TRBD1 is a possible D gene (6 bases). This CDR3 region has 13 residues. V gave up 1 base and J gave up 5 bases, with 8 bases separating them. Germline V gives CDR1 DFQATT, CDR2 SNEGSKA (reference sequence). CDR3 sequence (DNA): TGCAGTGCTAGAGCACAGGGAAATGAAAAACTGTTTTTT. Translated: CSARAQGNEKLFF.